The sequence of this TCR beta chain was determined in a study of T cells in Graves' hyperthyroidism and ophthalmopathy. The study, taken as a whole, reports: Peripheral blood also featured most of the thyroid clonotypes expanded above 0.001.

Based on clinical symptoms, serum thyroxine and TRAb, thyroid ultrasound and orbital computed tomography, diagnoses were reached. The PBMCs were sourced from fresh peripheral blood (approximately 9 ml). Looked up from germline, CDR1 is SGHAT and CDR2 is FQNNGV. The germline V and J ends were trimmed by 5 bases and 5 bases, with 17 bases remaining between them. The CDR3 runs 15 residues. The sample holds many counts of this clonotype. Its target is not known. Regions amplified from RNA transcripts were the TCR beta CDR3 regions. In the first-round RT-PCR of the TCR CDR3, the HTBI primer set was used. Using its own MiXCR run on the multiplex PCR reads, TCRdb lists one record per CDR3 protein. The sample includes some 350,000 distinct CDR3 sequences, 13% to 15% of them seen just once.

The clonotype originates from a woman aged 55-70 years with Graves' ophthalmopathy. V and J are TRBV11-2 and TRBJ2-3, with D unresolved. Sequenced material: blood. CDR3 region: CASSKSGPAVDTQYF. The CDR3 DNA sequence: TGTGCCAGCAGCAAGTCCGGCCCCGCGGTAGATACGCAGTATTTT.